Listed below are T cell receptor beta chains from one sample, sequenced in a study of T cell responses to AZD1222 COVID-19 vaccine. Sequencing used immunoSEQ multiplex PCR; TCRdb keeps in-frame clones, though not all of them. The sample includes around 190,000 clones, approximately 94% of them seen just once. This material consisted of peripheral blood, taken 28 days after the second AZD1222 dose. These receptors came from an adult who received the AZD1222 COVID-19 vaccine. The CDR3 runs from the conserved cysteine through the conserved F or W. Fields, in order: J gene, D gene, clone size, V gene, CDR3 protein, CDR3 DNA. A D gene is named only where the DNA matches it firmly. Clone sizes are given selectively: once, few, many, or a class where the clone is expanded.

j_gene: TRBJ1-1; d_gene: TRBD1; abundance: -; v_gene: TRBV7-6; CDR3aa: CASSNHLTGGRDFRNTEAFF; CDR3nt: TGTGCCAGCAGCAACCATCTAACAGGGGGCAGAGATTTTCGGAACACTGAAGCTTTCTTT
j_gene: TRBJ1-5; d_gene: -; abundance: -; v_gene: TRBV7-8; CDR3aa: CASSLVPSNQPQHF; CDR3nt: TGTGCCAGCAGCTTAGTGCCGAGCAATCAGCCCCAGCATTTT
j_gene: TRBJ2-3; d_gene: -; abundance: -; v_gene: TRBV7-9; CDR3aa: CASSLGSESAQYF; CDR3nt: TGTGCCAGCAGCTTAGGCTCCGAAAGTGCGCAGTATTTT
j_gene: TRBJ1-5; d_gene: -; abundance: -; v_gene: TRBV27; CDR3aa: CASSGRGPSSPQHF; CDR3nt: TGTGCCAGCAGTGGCCGGGGCCCGTCATCGCCCCAGCATTTT
j_gene: TRBJ1-5; d_gene: -; abundance: -; v_gene: TRBV28; CDR3aa: CASSLFRGNNQPQHF; CDR3nt: TGTGCCAGCAGTTTGTTCAGGGGAAACAATCAGCCCCAGCATTTT
j_gene: TRBJ1-6; d_gene: TRBD1; abundance: -; v_gene: TRBV27; CDR3aa: CASSPGQGNNSPLHF; CDR3nt: TGTGCCAGCAGTCCGGGACAGGGGAACAATTCACCCCTCCACTTT
j_gene: TRBJ1-1; d_gene: TRBD1; abundance: -; v_gene: TRBV29-1; CDR3aa: CSGTGTGNTEAFF; CDR3nt: TGCAGCGGAACCGGGACAGGGAACACTGAAGCTTTCTTT
j_gene: TRBJ1-1; d_gene: -; abundance: -; v_gene: TRBV4-3; CDR3aa: CASSQDPGRDTEAFF; CDR3nt: TGCGCCAGCAGCCAAGACCCAGGGAGGGACACTGAAGCTTTCTTT
j_gene: TRBJ1-1; d_gene: -; abundance: -; v_gene: TRBV25-1; CDR3aa: CASSDGMNTEAFF; CDR3nt: TGTGCCAGCAGTGACGGGATGAACACTGAAGCTTTCTTT
j_gene: TRBJ1-6; d_gene: -; abundance: once; v_gene: TRBV13; CDR3aa: CASSVRQEDSPLHF; CDR3nt: TGTGCCAGCAGCGTCCGGCAGGAAGATTCACCCCTCCACTTT
j_gene: TRBJ2-3; d_gene: -; abundance: once; v_gene: TRBV4-1; CDR3aa: CASSQERLGLSTQYF; CDR3nt: TGCGCCAGCAGCCAGGAACGACTAGGCCTCAGTACGCAGTATTTT
j_gene: TRBJ1-1; d_gene: -; abundance: -; v_gene: TRBV11-2; CDR3aa: CASSFGRDTEAFF; CDR3nt: TGTGCCAGCAGCTTTGGTAGGGACACTGAAGCTTTCTTT
j_gene: TRBJ1-6; d_gene: TRBD1; abundance: -; v_gene: TRBV3-1/TRBV3-2; CDR3aa: CASSRDRDVPPLHF; CDR3nt: TGTGCCAGCAGCCGGGACAGGGATGTCCCCCCCCTCCACTTT
j_gene: TRBJ1-1; d_gene: -; abundance: -; v_gene: TRBV30; CDR3aa: CAWSVQSIEAFF; CDR3nt: TGTGCCTGGAGTGTACAGTCAATTGAAGCTTTCTTT
j_gene: TRBJ1-2; d_gene: TRBD1; abundance: -; v_gene: TRBV7-9; CDR3aa: CASSFYRTGGALYGYTF; CDR3nt: TGTGCCAGCAGCTTTTATCGGACAGGGGGTGCCCTCTATGGCTACACCTTC
j_gene: TRBJ2-3; d_gene: TRBD2; abundance: -; v_gene: TRBV27; CDR3aa: CASSTASGRTDTQYF; CDR3nt: TGTGCCAGCAGTACGGCTAGCGGACGCACAGATACGCAGTATTTT
j_gene: TRBJ2-7; d_gene: -; abundance: -; v_gene: TRBV6-5; CDR3aa: CASSSDRPGYEQYF; CDR3nt: TGTGCCAGCAGTTCCGACAGGCCCGGCTACGAGCAGTACTTC
j_gene: TRBJ2-3; d_gene: -; abundance: -; v_gene: TRBV7-2; CDR3aa: CASSRPPSTDTQYF; CDR3nt: TGTGCCAGCAGCCGTCCCCCCAGCACAGATACGCAGTATTTT
j_gene: TRBJ1-6; d_gene: TRBD1; abundance: -; v_gene: TRBV25-1; CDR3aa: CASSAGTGWDSPLHF; CDR3nt: TGTGCCAGCAGTGCAGGGACAGGGTGGGATTCACCCCTCCACTTT
j_gene: TRBJ1-1; d_gene: -; abundance: -; v_gene: TRBV6-1; CDR3aa: CASSLEGDYTEAFF; CDR3nt: TGTGCCAGCAGTTTGGAGGGAGATTACACTGAAGCTTTCTTT
j_gene: TRBJ2-7; d_gene: -; abundance: -; v_gene: TRBV6-5; CDR3aa: CASSYSHGYEQYF; CDR3nt: TGTGCCAGCAGTTACTCGCATGGGTACGAGCAGTACTTC
j_gene: TRBJ1-1; d_gene: -; abundance: once; v_gene: TRBV10-2; CDR3aa: CASSEGDTEAFF; CDR3nt: TGCGCCAGCAGTGAGGGAGACACTGAAGCTTTCTTT
j_gene: TRBJ2-5; d_gene: -; abundance: -; v_gene: TRBV9; CDR3aa: CASSPQGSSPQETQYF; CDR3nt: TGTGCCAGCAGCCCCCAGGGGTCCAGCCCACAAGAGACCCAGTACTTC
j_gene: TRBJ1-2; d_gene: -; abundance: -; v_gene: TRBV11-3; CDR3aa: CASSLDGANYGYTF; CDR3nt: TGTGCCAGCAGCTTAGACGGAGCTAACTATGGCTACACCTTC
j_gene: TRBJ1-2; d_gene: TRBD1; abundance: -; v_gene: TRBV3-1/TRBV3-2; CDR3aa: CASSQAPGQGVYGYTF; CDR3nt: TGTGCCAGCAGCCAAGCCCCGGGACAGGGGGTCTATGGCTACACCTTC
j_gene: TRBJ2-3; d_gene: -; abundance: -; v_gene: TRBV6-2/TRBV6-3; CDR3aa: CASSRASETDTQYF; CDR3nt: TGTGCCAGCAGCCGTGCAAGCGAGACAGATACGCAGTATTTT
j_gene: TRBJ2-7; d_gene: TRBD1; abundance: few; v_gene: TRBV5-1; CDR3aa: CASSLGGTGYEQYF; CDR3nt: TGCGCCAGCAGCTTAGGCGGGACAGGGTACGAGCAGTACTTC
j_gene: TRBJ1-4; d_gene: -; abundance: -; v_gene: TRBV18; CDR3aa: CASSLDSNEKLFF; CDR3nt: TGTGCCAGCTCACTTGACAGCAATGAAAAACTGTTTTTT
j_gene: TRBJ1-2; d_gene: -; abundance: -; v_gene: TRBV4-3; CDR3aa: CASSHAAPSF; CDR3nt: TGCGCCAGCAGCCACGCTGCCCCCTCCTTC
j_gene: TRBJ2-7; d_gene: TRBD2; abundance: -; v_gene: TRBV11-2; CDR3aa: CASSLDFALAASSYEQYF; CDR3nt: TGTGCCAGCAGCTTAGATTTTGCACTAGCGGCCAGCTCCTACGAGCAGTACTTC
j_gene: TRBJ2-5; d_gene: -; abundance: few; v_gene: TRBV2; CDR3aa: CASSDSELETQYF; CDR3nt: TGTGCCAGCAGTGATAGCGAGTTGGAGACCCAGTACTTC
j_gene: TRBJ1-5; d_gene: TRBD1; abundance: -; v_gene: TRBV28; CDR3aa: CASSFRTGPGQPQHF; CDR3nt: TGTGCCAGCAGTTTTCGGACAGGACCCGGTCAGCCCCAGCATTTT
j_gene: TRBJ2-7; d_gene: -; abundance: -; v_gene: TRBV18; CDR3aa: CASSPMTSAPHEQYF; CDR3nt: TGTGCCAGCTCACCTATGACTAGTGCCCCCCACGAGCAGTACTTC